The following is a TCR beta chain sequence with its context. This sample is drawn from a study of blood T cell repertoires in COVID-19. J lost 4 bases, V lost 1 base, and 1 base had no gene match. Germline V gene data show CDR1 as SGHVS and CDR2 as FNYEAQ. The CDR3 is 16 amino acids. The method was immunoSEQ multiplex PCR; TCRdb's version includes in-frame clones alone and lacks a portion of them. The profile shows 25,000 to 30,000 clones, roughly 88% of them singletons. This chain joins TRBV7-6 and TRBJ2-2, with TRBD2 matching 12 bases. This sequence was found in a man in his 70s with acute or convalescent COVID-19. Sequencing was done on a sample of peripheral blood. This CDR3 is CASSLGLAGATGELFF. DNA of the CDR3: TGTGCCAGCAGCTTAGGACTAGCGGGAGCCACCGGGGAGCTGTTTTTT.